A single sample gave rise to the 25 T cell receptor beta chains below, sequenced in a study of blood T cell repertoires in COVID-19. Repertoires were generated with immunoSEQ multiplex PCR, while TCRdb's copy carries only in-frame clones and drops some. The sample has 270,000 or so clones, approximately 89% seen once. The sample comprised PBMCs or T cells enriched from blood (not recorded which). The source is a man aged 40-55 years who had been exposed to COVID-19.

The rearrangement joins TRBV4-1 to TRBJ2-2; D is perhaps TRBD2 (6 bases). CDR1 is MGHRA, CDR2 YSYEKL, per germline. V gave up 4 bases and J gave up 5 bases, with 17 bases separating them. The CDR3 covers 16 residues. The CDR3 loop is CASSLGLPGLTGELFF. In DNA, the CDR3 is TGCGCCAGCAGCCTGGGACTCCCTGGTTTAACCGGGGAGCTGTTTTTT.

This clone is a singleton in its sample. V is TRBV6-1 and J is TRBJ1-5; 11 nucleotides line up with TRBD1. V shed 2 bases and J 4 bases; nucleotides not matched to a gene: 10. Germline V gene sequence: CDR1 MNHNS, CDR2 SASEGT. This CDR3 has 18 amino acids. The CDR3 DNA reads as TGTGCCAGCAGTGAATGGGGACAGGGGGGACCAAAAAATCAGCCCCAGCATTTT. Its translation is CASSEWGQGGPKNQPQHF.

The chain carries TRBV12-3 or TRBV12-4 and TRBJ2-7, with a weak D call TRBD2 (6 bases). V lost 4 bases to trimming and J lost 1 base, with 8 bases between them. This CDR3 comprises 13 residues. CDR3 in amino acids: CASSWGVSYEQYF. Here the CDR3 DNA reads TGTGCCAGCAGTTGGGGGGTTTCCTACGAGCAGTACTTC.

The chain uses TRBV28 and TRBJ1-3; D might be TRBD1 (6 bases). The CDR3 sequence is 15 residues long. Trimming took 5 bases from V and 0 from J, leaving 11 bases between them. Germline V gives CDR1 MDHEN, CDR2 SYDVKM. The CDR3 DNA is TGTGCCAGCAGTCCCGGGACACACTCTGGAAACACCATATATTTT. Encoded protein: CASSPGTHSGNTIYF.

This clone appeared once. The chain joins TRBV5-5 to TRBJ2-1; D call uncertain. The V gene's germline CDR1 is SGHKS and CDR2 YYEKEE (reference sequence). The CDR3 runs 15 residues. V lost 1 base and J lost 0, with 8 bases in between. In DNA, the CDR3 is TGTGCCAGCAGCTTGACTGGTAGCTCCTACAATGAGCAGTTCTTC. Translation: CASSLTGSSYNEQFF.

V usage is TRBV11-2 and J usage is TRBJ2-5; TRBD1 might be the D (5 bases). The CDR3 is 16 amino acids. Germline CDR1 SGHAT, CDR2 FQNNGV. V lost 0 bases and J 2 bases, leaving 13 bases between the germline ends. In DNA, the CDR3 is TGTGCCAGCAGCTTAGAAGAAGGGGCAACTCAAGAGACCCAGTACTTC. Its translation: CASSLEEGATQETQYF.

V is TRBV19 and J is TRBJ1-6, with 8 nucleotides matching TRBD1. The V and J ends lost 7 bases and 7 bases, in that order; junction bases with no gene match: 9. This CDR3 spans 15 amino acids. From germline, CDR1 is LNHDA and CDR2 SQIVND (reference sequence). This CDR3 reads CASNSGQAKNSPLHF. The CDR3, as DNA: TGTGCCAGTAATTCGGGACAGGCGAAAAATTCACCCCTCCACTTT.

This chain uses TRBV2 with TRBJ2-2; 8 bases agree with TRBD1. The V gene end was trimmed by 9 bases and the J gene end by 8 bases; junction bases not matched to a gene: 11. CDR3 size: 14 residues. The germline CDR1 and CDR2 sequences are SNHLY and FYNNEI. Written as DNA, the CDR3 is TGTGCCAGTCACCTAGCCAGGGGGCAAGGGGAGCTGTTTTTT. It codes for CASHLARGQGELFF.

This clone was counted once. The rearrangement links TRBV28 to TRBJ1-3; D may be TRBD1 (5 bases). The CDR3 has 16 residues. The germline V gene encodes CDR1 MDHEN and CDR2 SYDVKM. The V and J ends lost 3 bases and 0 bases respectively, with 12 bases between them. This CDR3 reads CASSFSGAISGNTIYF. For the CDR3, the DNA is TGTGCCAGCAGTTTCTCTGGGGCCATCTCTGGAAACACCATATATTTT.

This rearrangement joins TRBV15 to TRBJ1-4; 8 bases match TRBD1. Looked up from germline, CDR1 is LNHNV and CDR2 is YYDKDF (reference sequence). The CDR3 has 16 residues. V shed 5 bases, J shed 6 bases, and the junction held 11 bases outside the gene matches. In DNA, the CDR3 is TGTGCCACCAGCGAAATAGGACAGGGCGATTATGAAAAACTGTTTTTT. It encodes CATSEIGQGDYEKLFF.

This chain links TRBV12-3 or TRBV12-4 with TRBJ1-2; unclear D gene. The CDR3 has 13 amino acids. Trimming left V 5 bases short and J 1 base short, with 8 bases between. CDR3 coding DNA: TGTGCCAGCAGTCTCAGTATTAACTATGGCTACACCTTC. Translation: CASSLSINYGYTF.

CDR3 in amino acids: CASSIGAGGGYGYTF. The DNA of the CDR3 is TGTGCCAGTAGTATAGGTGCAGGGGGCGGCTATGGCTACACCTTC. The J gene is TRBJ1-2, the V gene TRBV19; TRBD1 matches at 8 bases. CDR3 length: 15 residues. Germline-derived CDR1 and CDR2 are LNHDA and SQIVND (reference sequence). The junction had 5 bases not matched to a gene; V was cut back by 1 base and J by 4 bases.

The V call is TRBV4-3, the J call TRBJ2-7; TRBD2 might be the D (5 bases). With 0 bases removed from V and 0 bases from J, the gap between germline ends came to 12 bases. The CDR3 runs 16 residues. Germline loops: CDR1 LGHNA, CDR2 YSLEER. CDR3 nucleotides: TGCGCCAGCAGCCAAGACGCGGGCGGCAGCTCCTACGAGCAGTACTTC. It codes for CASSQDAGGSSYEQYF.

This chain links TRBV10-1 with TRBJ1-1; weak D call: TRBD1 (6 bases). Germline V lookup: CDR1 WNHNN, CDR2 SYGVQD (reference sequence). The CDR3 runs 14 residues. With 5 bases removed from V and 0 bases from J, the gap between germline ends came to 10 bases. The CDR3 protein is CASSPDRMNTEAFF. CDR3 nucleotide sequence: TGCGCCAGCAGTCCTGACAGGATGAACACTGAAGCTTTCTTT.

The sample holds one count of this clone. The J gene is TRBJ2-7, the V gene TRBV28; 7 bases are shared with TRBD1. The CDR3 has 16 amino acids. V gave up 5 bases and J gave up 5 bases; unmatched junction bases: 15. Germline-derived CDR1 and CDR2 are MDHEN and SYDVKM. DNA of the CDR3: TGTGCCAGCAGTCCAAGAGGCGACAGGGAGAACGACGAGCAGTACTTC. This encodes CASSPRGDRENDEQYF.

V usage is TRBV25-1 and J usage is TRBJ1-2; D remains unclear. V gave up 1 base and J gave up 0 bases, with 12 bases separating them. CDR3 size: 16 residues. Germline CDR1 reads MGHDK; CDR2 reads SYGVNS. The CDR3 is CASSESTRHTNYGYTF. CDR3 in DNA: TGTGCCAGCAGTGAATCTACCCGACATACTAACTATGGCTACACCTTC.

V usage is TRBV30 and J usage is TRBJ2-5; 10 bases map to TRBD2. The J segment lost 4 bases and the V segment lost 2 bases, leaving 7 bases of the junction unmatched. The CDR3 has 15 residues. Per germline, CDR1 GTSNPN and CDR2 SVGIG (reference sequence). CDR3: CAWSLAGVSGETQYF. The CDR3 DNA follows: TGTGCCTGGAGTCTAGCGGGAGTATCCGGAGAGACCCAGTACTTC.

The chain recombines TRBV30 with TRBJ2-2; 12 bases are a match to TRBD1. The V and J ends lost 5 bases and 8 bases, in that order; junction bases with no gene match: 3. CDR3 length equals 13 residues. Germline lookup yields CDR1 GTSNPN and CDR2 SVGIG (reference sequence). CDR3 nucleotides: TGTGCCTGGGCGGGACAGGGGGCTGGGGAGCTGTTTTTT. Translating it yields CAWAGQGAGELFF.

Only one count was recorded for this clone. The chain is built from TRBV6-1 and TRBJ1-1, with D possibly TRBD1 on 5 matching bases. The CDR3 is 14 residues long. The germline V and J ends were trimmed by 3 bases and 0 bases, with 8 bases remaining between them. The germline CDR1 and CDR2 sequences are MNHNS and SASEGT. This CDR3 is CASSEGGVNTEAFF. The CDR3 region has the DNA TGTGCCAGCAGTGAGGGAGGGGTGAACACTGAAGCTTTCTTT.

The CDR3 region is CASSPVGGWGSPLHF. The CDR3 DNA follows: TGTGCCAGCAGCCCCGTGGGAGGGTGGGGTTCACCCCTCCACTTT. This chain uses TRBV11-2 with TRBJ1-6; D is undetermined. Trimming left V 5 bases short and J 9 bases short, with 17 bases between. The CDR3 sequence is 15 residues long. Germline-derived CDR1 and CDR2 are SGHAT and FQNNGV. Full variable domain (missing parts from reference TRBV11-2 and TRBJ1-6): EAGVAQSPRYKIIEKRQSVAFWCNPISGHATLYWYQQILGQGPKLLIQFQNNGVVDDSQLPKDRFSAERLKGVDSTLKIQPAKLEDSAVYLCASSPVGGWGSPLHFGNGTRLTVT.

The chain is built from TRBV19 and TRBJ2-2; 7 bases are a match to TRBD1. J gave up 2 bases and V 3 bases, and 6 bases lay outside the gene matches. Germline values: CDR1 LNHDA, CDR2 SQIVND (reference sequence). The CDR3 is 16 residues long. The CDR3 DNA follows: TGTGCCAGTAGTATTCGACAGGGTTCAAACACCGGGGAGCTGTTTTTT. Translation gives CASSIRQGSNTGELFF.

J is TRBJ2-7 and V is TRBV5-1; D is possibly TRBD1 (5 bases). Trimming took 0 bases from V and 5 from J, leaving 6 bases between them. Per the germline V gene, CDR1 is SGHRS and CDR2 is YFSETQ. The CDR3 extends over 12 amino acids. This CDR3 is CASSLVGDEQYF. The CDR3 coding sequence is TGCGCCAGCAGCTTGGTAGGGGACGAGCAGTACTTC.

The V call is TRBV20-1, the J call TRBJ2-5, with 7 bases aligning to TRBD2. The CDR3 has 11 residues. The V gene's germline CDR1 is DFQATT and CDR2 SNEGSKA (reference sequence). With 7 bases clipped from V and 3 bases from J, the junction kept 2 bases outside the gene matches. As DNA, the CDR3 is TGCAGTGGGGGGAGGGAAGAGACCCAGTACTTC. Translated: CSGGREETQYF.

V gene TRBV28 combines with J gene TRBJ2-7, with 7 bases identical to TRBD2. Germline CDR1 is MDHEN and CDR2 is SYDVKM. The junction had 3 bases not matched to a gene; V was cut back by 1 base and J by 3 bases. The CDR3 runs 14 residues. The CDR3 region is CASSLLGGIYEQYF. CDR3 DNA sequence: TGTGCCAGCAGTTTATTGGGAGGGATCTACGAGCAGTACTTC.

The V and J genes are TRBV19 and TRBJ2-3, with TRBD1 as a possible D gene (6 bases). The CDR3 consists of 13 residues. V was trimmed by 7 bases and J by 5 bases, leaving 13 bases between them. CDR1 LNHDA and CDR2 SQIVND come from the germline V gene (reference sequence). As DNA, the CDR3 is TGTGCCAGTAATCCCCAGGGGATAGATACGCAGTATTTT. Translation: CASNPQGIDTQYF.